The text below deals with one T cell receptor (beta chain). It lacks a known antigen. A junction boundary mismatches the germline segment, possibly from a read error. RNA was extracted from bulk unsorted tissue and checked for quality with a NanoDrop ND-1000 and an Agilent 2100. Normal lung samples were distant non-tumor tissue taken more than 3 cm from the tumor edge. Donors were newly diagnosed lung cancer patients admitted for thoracic surgery in China between August and November 2014, without prior chemotherapy. Patients with previous radiotherapy or chemotherapy, or with another concurrent cancer, were excluded from the study. Surgical tissue pieces of 1-2 cm3 were preserved in RNAlater solution and were kept at -80 degrees C until use. Library creation used multiplex PCR. Sequencing was carried out with an Illumina HiSeq 2500. TCRbeta libraries were built by three rounds of nested PCR using primers (Table S4), following protocols modified from ARM-PCR. Before sequencing, PCR products in the 200-500 bp range were cut out of the gel and cleaned up using the QIAquick gel extraction kit. The study's own analysis went as follows. Reads were cleaned using Trimmomatic, were merged into complete CDR3 sequences using FLASH, and were assigned to V(D)J germline segments using MiTCR. Clonal diversity was calculated as the inverse Simpson's index using VDJtools. Productive reads were defined as in-frame sequences without a premature stop codon. TCRdb's own reprocessing of the public reads used fastp at Q25 and MiXCR and kept productive beta chains. Entries that share a CDR3 protein sequence are merged under the most common genes and DNA. The V and J calls were not made by the authors but by TCRdb's processing. Counted in this sample were 90,000 to 100,000 distinct CDR3 sequences; about 80% of them appeared once. The ten biggest clones cover 30% of the sample.

The germline V gene supplies CDR1 MDHEN and CDR2 SYDVKM. CDR3 length: 14 amino acids, cysteine to phenylalanine. Only the CDR3 portion is preserved as DNA: 42 bases, with reading frame beginning at the first base. The sample comes from a study of tumor and adjacent non-tumor tissue in lung cancer (dated by TCRdb to about 2018). The study in broad terms: Of the cohort, around eleven patients had adenocarcinoma, 2 had squamous cell carcinoma and 1 had small cell lung cancer. Sequencing produced around 130,000,000 productive TCRbeta reads in total, an average of approximately 4.5 million reads per sample. Fewer than 35 paired specimens, one tumor and one normal lung sample per patient, were profiled by TCRbeta CDR3 sequencing. The roughly 15 enrolled patients, of whom roughly 10 were men and 5 were women, were aged 31 to 76 years and were diagnosed with TNM stage I to III disease. Bulk TCRbeta repertoires were compared between lung tumor tissue and matched distant non-tumor lung tissue obtained from around 14 lung cancer patients.

Points the paper makes about the study in general: A significantly larger cumulative share of the repertoire was made up by the top 100 clones in normal lung than in tumor tissue. Because peripheral blood was not sequenced, blood TCRbeta repertoires in the lung cancer patients of the study were not examined. Neither the sequencing platform nor unique molecular identifiers are named or mentioned anywhere in the methods. Only around 16 patients were in the cohort, and the authors stated that larger samples and more detailed clinical data are needed. TCR diversity was significantly higher in younger patients, and greater tumor TCR diversity was associated with shorter overall survival and shorter disease-free survival. Significantly higher TCR diversity (inverse Simpson) was observed in tumor tissue than in normal lung tissue (roughly 390 vs 170, P = 0.0075, Mann-Whitney U test).

This chain joins TRBV28 to TRBJ1-2; the central 7 bases match TRBD1. The material sequenced was distant non-tumor lung tissue. This receptor was obtained from a man in his 60s with small cell lung cancer. The bases read TGTGCCAGCAGTACCAGACAGGGCTTCTATGGCTACGCCTTC. Its protein product is CASSTRQGFYGYAF.